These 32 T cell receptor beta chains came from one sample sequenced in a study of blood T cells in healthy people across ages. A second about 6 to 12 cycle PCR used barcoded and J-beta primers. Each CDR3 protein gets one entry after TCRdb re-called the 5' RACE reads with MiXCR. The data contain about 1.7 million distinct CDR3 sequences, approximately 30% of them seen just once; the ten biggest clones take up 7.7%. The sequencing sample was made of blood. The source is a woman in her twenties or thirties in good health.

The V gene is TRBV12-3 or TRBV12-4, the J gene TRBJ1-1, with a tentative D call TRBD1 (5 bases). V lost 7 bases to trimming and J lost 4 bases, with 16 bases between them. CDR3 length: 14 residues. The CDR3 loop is CASMREGSVTEAFF. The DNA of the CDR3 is TGTGCCAGCATGAGAGAGGGGTCGGTCACTGAAGCTTTCTTT.

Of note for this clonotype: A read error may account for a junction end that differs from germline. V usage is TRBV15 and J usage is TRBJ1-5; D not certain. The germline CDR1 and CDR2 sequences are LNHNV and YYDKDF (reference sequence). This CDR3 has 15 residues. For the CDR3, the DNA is TGTGCCGCCAGCAGAGATCGCACGGGCAATCAGCCCCAGCATTTT. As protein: CAASRDRTGNQPQHF.

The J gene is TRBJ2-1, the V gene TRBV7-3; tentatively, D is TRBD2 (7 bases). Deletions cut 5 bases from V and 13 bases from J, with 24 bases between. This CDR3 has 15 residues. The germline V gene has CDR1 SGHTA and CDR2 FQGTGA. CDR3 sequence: CASSPTTGGGETQFF. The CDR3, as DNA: TGTGCCAGCAGCCCCACGACGGGGGGCGGCGAGACCCAGTTCTTC.

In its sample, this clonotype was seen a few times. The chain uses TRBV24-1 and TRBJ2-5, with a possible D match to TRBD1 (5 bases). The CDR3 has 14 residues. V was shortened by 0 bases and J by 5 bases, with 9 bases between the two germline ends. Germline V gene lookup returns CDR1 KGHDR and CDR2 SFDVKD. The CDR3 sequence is CATSDLRGHETQYF. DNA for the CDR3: TGTGCCACCAGTGATTTGAGGGGTCACGAGACCCAGTACTTC.

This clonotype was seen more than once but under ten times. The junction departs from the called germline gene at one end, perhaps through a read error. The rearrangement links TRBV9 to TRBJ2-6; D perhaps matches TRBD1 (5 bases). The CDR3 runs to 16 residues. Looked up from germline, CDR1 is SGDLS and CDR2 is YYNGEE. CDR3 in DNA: TGTGCCAGCAGCGTACTAGGTCTCTCTGGGGCCAGCGTCCTGACTTTC. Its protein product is CASSVLGLSGASVLTF.

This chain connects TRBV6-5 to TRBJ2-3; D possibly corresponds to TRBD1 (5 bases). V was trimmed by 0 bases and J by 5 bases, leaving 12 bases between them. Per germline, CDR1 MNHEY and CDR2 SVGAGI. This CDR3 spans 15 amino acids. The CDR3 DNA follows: TGTGCCAGCAGTTACTCAGGGGCAGGGCTAGATACGCAGTATTTT. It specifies CASSYSGAGLDTQYF.

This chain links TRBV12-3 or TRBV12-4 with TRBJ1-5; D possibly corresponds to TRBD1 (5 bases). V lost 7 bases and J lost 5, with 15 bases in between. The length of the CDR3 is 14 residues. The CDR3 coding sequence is TGTGCCAGCACCGCGGGGGGGGACCATCAGCCCCAGCATTTT. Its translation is CASTAGGDHQPQHF.

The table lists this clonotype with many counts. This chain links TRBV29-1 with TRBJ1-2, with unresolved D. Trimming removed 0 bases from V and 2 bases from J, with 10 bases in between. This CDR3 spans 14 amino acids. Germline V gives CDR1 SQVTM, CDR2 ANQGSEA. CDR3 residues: CSVEDLGSNYGYTF. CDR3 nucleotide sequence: TGCAGCGTTGAAGATCTCGGGTCAAACTATGGCTACACCTTC.

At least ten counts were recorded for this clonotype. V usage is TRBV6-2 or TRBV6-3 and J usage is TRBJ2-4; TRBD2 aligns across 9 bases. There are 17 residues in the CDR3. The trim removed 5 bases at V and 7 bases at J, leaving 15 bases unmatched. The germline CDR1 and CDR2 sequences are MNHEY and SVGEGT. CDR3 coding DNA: TGTGCCAGCAGTCCCTCAAGGATAGCGGGAGAGGAGAACATTCAGTACTTC. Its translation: CASSPSRIAGEENIQYF.

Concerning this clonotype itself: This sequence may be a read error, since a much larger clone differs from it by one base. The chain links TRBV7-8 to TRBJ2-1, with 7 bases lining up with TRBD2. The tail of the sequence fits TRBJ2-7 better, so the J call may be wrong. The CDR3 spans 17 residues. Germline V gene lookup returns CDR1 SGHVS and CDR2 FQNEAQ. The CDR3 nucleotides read TGTGCCAGCAGCTCGTCGGGACTCCTTGGGAGGGGCAATGAGCAGTACTTC. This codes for CASSSSGLLGRGNEQYF.

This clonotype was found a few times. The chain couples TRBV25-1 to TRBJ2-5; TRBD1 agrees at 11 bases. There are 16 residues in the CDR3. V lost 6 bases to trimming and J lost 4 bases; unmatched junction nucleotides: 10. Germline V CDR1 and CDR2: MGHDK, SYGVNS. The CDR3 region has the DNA TGTGCCAGCAGAGATCCGGGACAGGGGGTAGCAGAGACCCAGTACTTC. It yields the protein CASRDPGQGVAETQYF.

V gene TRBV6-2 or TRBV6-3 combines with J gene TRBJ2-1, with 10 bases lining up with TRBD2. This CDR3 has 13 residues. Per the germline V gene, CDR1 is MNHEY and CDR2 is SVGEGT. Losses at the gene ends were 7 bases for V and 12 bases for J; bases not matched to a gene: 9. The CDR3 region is CASTGAGGGGQFF. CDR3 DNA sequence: TGTGCCAGCACAGGAGCGGGAGGGGGCGGGCAGTTCTTC.

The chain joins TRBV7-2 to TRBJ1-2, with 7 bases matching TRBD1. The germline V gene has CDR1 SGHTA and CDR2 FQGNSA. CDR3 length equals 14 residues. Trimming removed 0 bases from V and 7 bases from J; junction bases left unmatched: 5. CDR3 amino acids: CASSLAGTASGYTF. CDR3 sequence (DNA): TGTGCCAGCAGCTTAGCGGGGACAGCGAGTGGCTACACCTTC.

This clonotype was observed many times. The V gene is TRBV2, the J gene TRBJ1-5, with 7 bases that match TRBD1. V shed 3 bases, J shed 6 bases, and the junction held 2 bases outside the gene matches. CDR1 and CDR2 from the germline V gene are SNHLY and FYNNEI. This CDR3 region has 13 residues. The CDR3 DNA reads TGTGCCAGCAGTGACAGGGGGGGTCAGCCCCAGCATTTT. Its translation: CASSDRGGQPQHF.

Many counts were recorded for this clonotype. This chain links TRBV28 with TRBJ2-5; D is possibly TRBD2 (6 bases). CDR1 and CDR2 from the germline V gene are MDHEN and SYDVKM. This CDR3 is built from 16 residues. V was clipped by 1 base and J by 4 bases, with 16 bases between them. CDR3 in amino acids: CASSLSLRGLGETQYF. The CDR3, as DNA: TGTGCCAGCAGTTTATCCCTCCGGGGGTTAGGAGAGACCCAGTACTTC.

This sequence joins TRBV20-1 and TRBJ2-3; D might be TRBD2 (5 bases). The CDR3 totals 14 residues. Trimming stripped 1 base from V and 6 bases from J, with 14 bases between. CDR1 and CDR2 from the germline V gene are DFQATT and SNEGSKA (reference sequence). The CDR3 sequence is CSARVSGIPDTQYF. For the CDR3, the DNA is TGCAGTGCTAGAGTTTCCGGGATCCCGGATACGCAGTATTTT.

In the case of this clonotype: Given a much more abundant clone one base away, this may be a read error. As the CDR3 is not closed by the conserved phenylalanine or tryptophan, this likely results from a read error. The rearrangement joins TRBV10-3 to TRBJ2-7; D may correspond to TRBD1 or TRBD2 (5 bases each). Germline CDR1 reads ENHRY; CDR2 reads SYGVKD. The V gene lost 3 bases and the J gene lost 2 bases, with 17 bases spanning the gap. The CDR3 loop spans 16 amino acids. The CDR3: CAISDQGARKAYEQYL. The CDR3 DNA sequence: TGTGCCATCAGTGACCAGGGAGCGCGTAAGGCCTACGAGCAGTACCTC.

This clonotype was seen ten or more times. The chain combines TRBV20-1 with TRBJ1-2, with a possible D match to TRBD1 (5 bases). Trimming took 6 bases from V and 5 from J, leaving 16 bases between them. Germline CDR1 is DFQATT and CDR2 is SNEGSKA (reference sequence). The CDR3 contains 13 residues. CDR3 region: CSADTDGGYGYTF. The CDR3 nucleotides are TGCAGTGCCGATACCGACGGGGGGTATGGCTACACCTTC.

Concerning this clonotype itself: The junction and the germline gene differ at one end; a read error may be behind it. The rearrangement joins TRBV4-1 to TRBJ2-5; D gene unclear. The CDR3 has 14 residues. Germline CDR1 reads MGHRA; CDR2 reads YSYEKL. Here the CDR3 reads CASNQALGSESQYF. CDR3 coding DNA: TGCGCCAGCAACCAAGCACTGGGAAGCGAGTCCCAGTACTTC.

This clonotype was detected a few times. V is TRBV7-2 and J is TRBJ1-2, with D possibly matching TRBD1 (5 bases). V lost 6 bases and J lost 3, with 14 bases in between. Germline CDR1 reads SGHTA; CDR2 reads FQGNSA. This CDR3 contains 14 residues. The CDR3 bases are TGTGCCAGCAGTCCAACGGGACTCTACTATGGCTACACCTTC. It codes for CASSPTGLYYGYTF.

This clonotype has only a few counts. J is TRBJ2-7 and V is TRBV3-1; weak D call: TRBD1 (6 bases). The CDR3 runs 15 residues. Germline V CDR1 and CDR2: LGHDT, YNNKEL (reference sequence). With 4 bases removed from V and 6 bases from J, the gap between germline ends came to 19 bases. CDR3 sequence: CASSLWTVQAGEQYF. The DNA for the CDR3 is TGTGCCAGCAGCCTATGGACAGTACAGGCCGGCGAGCAGTACTTC.

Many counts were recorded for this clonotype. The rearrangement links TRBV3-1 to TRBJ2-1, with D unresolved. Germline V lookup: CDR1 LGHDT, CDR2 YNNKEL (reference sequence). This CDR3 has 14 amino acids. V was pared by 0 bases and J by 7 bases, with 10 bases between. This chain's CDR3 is CASSQDFTDNEQFF. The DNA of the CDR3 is TGTGCCAGCAGCCAAGATTTTACAGATAATGAGCAGTTCTTC.

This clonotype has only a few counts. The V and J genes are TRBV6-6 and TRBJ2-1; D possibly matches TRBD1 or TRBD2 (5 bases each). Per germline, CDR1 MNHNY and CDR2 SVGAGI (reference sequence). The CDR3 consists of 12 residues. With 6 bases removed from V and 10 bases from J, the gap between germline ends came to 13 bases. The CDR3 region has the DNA TGTGCCAGCAGATCTCCGGGGACGGAGCAGTTCTTC. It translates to CASRSPGTEQFF.

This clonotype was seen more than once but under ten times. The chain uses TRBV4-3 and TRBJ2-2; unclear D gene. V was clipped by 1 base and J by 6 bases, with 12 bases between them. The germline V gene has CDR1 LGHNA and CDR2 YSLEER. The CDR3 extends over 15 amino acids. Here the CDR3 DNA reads TGCGCCAGCAGCCAAGGAAATGGGTTGGCCGGGGAGCTGTTTTTT. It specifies CASSQGNGLAGELFF.

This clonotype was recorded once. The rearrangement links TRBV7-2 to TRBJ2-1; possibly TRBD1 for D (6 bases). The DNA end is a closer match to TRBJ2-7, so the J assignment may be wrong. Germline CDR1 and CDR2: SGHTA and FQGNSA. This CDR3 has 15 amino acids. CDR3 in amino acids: CASSRDTSSYNEQYF. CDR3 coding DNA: TGTGCCAGCAGCAGGGACACGAGCTCCTACAATGAGCAGTACTTC.

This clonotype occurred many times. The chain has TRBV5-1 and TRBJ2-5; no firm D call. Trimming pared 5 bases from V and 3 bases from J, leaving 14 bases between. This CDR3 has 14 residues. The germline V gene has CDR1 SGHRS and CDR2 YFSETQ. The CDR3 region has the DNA TGCGCCAGCAGGATCGGGCCAACGGAAGAGACCCAGTACTTC. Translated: CASRIGPTEETQYF. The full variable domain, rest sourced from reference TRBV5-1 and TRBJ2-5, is KAGVTQTPRYLIKTRGQQVTLSCSPISGHRSVSWYQQTPGQGLQFLFEYFSETQRNKGNFPGRFSGRQFSNSRSEMNVSTLELGDSALYLCASRIGPTEETQYFGPGTRLLVL.

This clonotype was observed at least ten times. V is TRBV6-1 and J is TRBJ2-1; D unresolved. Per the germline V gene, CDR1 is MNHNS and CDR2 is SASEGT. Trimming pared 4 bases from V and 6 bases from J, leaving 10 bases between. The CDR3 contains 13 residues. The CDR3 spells CASSGFWGNEQFF. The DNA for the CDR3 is TGTGCCAGCAGTGGGTTTTGGGGCAATGAGCAGTTCTTC.

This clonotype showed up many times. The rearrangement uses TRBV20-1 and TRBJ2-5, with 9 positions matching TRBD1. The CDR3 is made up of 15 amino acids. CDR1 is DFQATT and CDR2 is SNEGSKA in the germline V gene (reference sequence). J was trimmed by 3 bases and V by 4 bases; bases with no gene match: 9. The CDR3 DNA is TGCAGTGCTACAAGCGGGACAGGGTCCGAAGAGACCCAGTACTTC. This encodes CSATSGTGSEETQYF.

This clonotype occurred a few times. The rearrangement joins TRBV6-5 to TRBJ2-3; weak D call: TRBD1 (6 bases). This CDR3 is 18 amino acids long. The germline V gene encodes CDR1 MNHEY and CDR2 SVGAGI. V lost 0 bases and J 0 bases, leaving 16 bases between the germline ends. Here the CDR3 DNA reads TGTGCCAGCAGTTACTCGAGGACCCCACAGGGAAGCACAGATACGCAGTATTTT. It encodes CASSYSRTPQGSTDTQYF.

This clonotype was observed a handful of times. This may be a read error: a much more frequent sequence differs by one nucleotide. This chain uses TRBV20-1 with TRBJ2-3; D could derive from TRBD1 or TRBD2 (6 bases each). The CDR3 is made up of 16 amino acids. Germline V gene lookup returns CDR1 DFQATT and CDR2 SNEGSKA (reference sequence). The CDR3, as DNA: TGCATTGCTAGGGGGGACACCGCCGGGAGCACAGATACGCAGTATTTT. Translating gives CIARGDTAGSTDTQYF.

CDR3 DNA sequence: TGCAGTGCTATTTTTGACAGGGCGAACACTGAAGCTTTCTTT. Translated, it gives CSAIFDRANTEAFF. This rearrangement joins TRBV20-1 to TRBJ1-1; 7 bases agree with TRBD1. Germline V gene sequence: CDR1 DFQATT, CDR2 SNEGSKA (reference sequence). The CDR3 extends over 14 amino acids. V gave up 4 bases and J gave up 1 base; unmatched junction bases: 6.

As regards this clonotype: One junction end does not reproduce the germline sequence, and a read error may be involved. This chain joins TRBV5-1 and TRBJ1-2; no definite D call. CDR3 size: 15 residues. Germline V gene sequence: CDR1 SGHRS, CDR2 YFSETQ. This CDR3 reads CTSSLDGEPGYGYTF. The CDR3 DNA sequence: TGCACCAGCAGCTTGGATGGGGAACCCGGCTATGGCTACACCTTC.